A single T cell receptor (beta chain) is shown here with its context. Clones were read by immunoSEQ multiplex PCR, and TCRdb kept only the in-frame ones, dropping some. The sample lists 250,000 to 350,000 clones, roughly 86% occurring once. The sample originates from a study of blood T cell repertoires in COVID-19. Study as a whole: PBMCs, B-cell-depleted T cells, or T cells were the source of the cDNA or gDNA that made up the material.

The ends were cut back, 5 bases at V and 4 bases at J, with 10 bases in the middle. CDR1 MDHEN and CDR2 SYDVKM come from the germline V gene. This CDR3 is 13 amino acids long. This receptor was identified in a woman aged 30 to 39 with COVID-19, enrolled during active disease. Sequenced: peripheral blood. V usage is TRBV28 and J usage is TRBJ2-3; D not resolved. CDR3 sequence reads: CASSTLLPDTQYF. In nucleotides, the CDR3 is TGTGCCAGCAGTACGCTACTGCCAGATACGCAGTATTTT. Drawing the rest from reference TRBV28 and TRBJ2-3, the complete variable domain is DVKVTQSSRYLVKRTGEKVFLECVQDMDHENMFWYRQDPGLGLRLIYFSYDVKMKEKGDIPEGYSVSREKKERFSLILESASTNQTSMYLCASSTLLPDTQYFGPGTRLTVL.